This entry describes one T cell receptor beta chain. This clonotype was detected only a few times. Its cognate antigen has yet to be identified. Within one base of it there is no much larger clone, and no base qualities were kept. For this chain, trimming is 4 bases at the V end and 2 bases at the J end, and the number of junction bases without a gene match is 8. The germline V gene supplies CDR1 SGDLS and CDR2 YYNGEE. Its CDR3 holds 16 amino acids, cysteine through phenylalanine. Only CDR3 DNA remains: 48 bases, in frame from the first base. The record originates from a study of T-cell memory formation after mild COVID-19 (dated by TCRdb to the early 2020s). Regarding the research as a whole: TCR sequence clusters from the two donors were largely donor specific. T-cell clones expanding and contracting after mild COVID-19 in two donors were tracked by longitudinal TCRalpha and TCRbeta repertoire sequencing. The cohort comprised two young, previously healthy adult volunteers, one female and one male. Overall results and qualifications from the work: Clones that contracted from day 15 to 85 showed balanced CD4/CD8 phenotypes, whereas a second wave of clones that expanded from day 15 to 37 leaned towards CD4+. Contracting CD4+ clones appeared mostly in the CM and EM memory subsets, whereas CD8+ clones were enriched in EMRA. The detection of some responding clones in pre-infection memory suggests that pre-existing cross-reactive memory T cells joined the SARS-CoV-2 response. Only two mild cases were covered by the study, and larger cohorts that include severe cases with pre-infection samples were considered necessary. SARS-CoV-2 specificity was not confirmed for the second-wave clones peaking on day 37.

This sample was sequenced with an Illumina NovaSeq 6000. cDNA libraries for TCRalpha and TCRbeta were prepared by 5'RACE using constant-segment primers, with sample barcodes and unique molecular identifiers added. RNA was extracted from every sample with Trizol reagent. Library amplification was performed in two PCR steps, and a second sample barcode and Illumina TruSeq adapters were introduced in the second step. Sequencing of the libraries was done on an Illumina NovaSeq, producing 2 x 150 bp paired-end reads. From the authors' description of their analysis: Demultiplexing of reads and collapsing into UMI-guided consensus sequences were performed with migec v1.2.7. Using mixcr v2.1.11, UMI consensuses were aligned to TRA and TRB V and J templates and then assembled into clonotypes. A clonotype was counted as expanded or contracted only when both edgeR and NoisET called the clonotype significant, with the noise models trained on biological replicates. For edgeR calls, a false discovery rate-adjusted p below 0.01 and a log2 fold-change threshold of 1 were applied. As an exploratory analysis of dynamics, max-normalized trajectories of the 1000 most abundant clonotypes were examined by PCA with hierarchical clustering. Separately sequenced CD4+ and CD8+ repertoires were used to assign the CD4 or CD8 phenotype of responding clones. TCRdb's own reprocessing of the public reads used fastp at Q25 and MiXCR and kept productive beta chains. Entries are consolidated by CDR3 protein sequence, retaining the most common genes and DNA. What appears here as the V and J calls and clone size reflects TCRdb's work, not the paper's. In this sample the table shows just over 400,000 distinct CDR3 sequences, 20% to 25% of which occur a single time. Around 13% of the sample is in the top ten clones.

Ficoll-Paque density gradient centrifugation was the method used to isolate PBMCs. The sample was PBMCs or a T cell subset sorted from them (not recorded which). This chain joins TRBV9 to TRBJ1-5, with TRBD1 matching 8 junction bases. This sequence originates from an adult woman who had mild COVID-19 (a few samples of this study predate the infection). The sample titles of this study are shuffled in the database, so cell type and time point are left out; the donor was told from shared clones. CDR3 sequence: CASSPGQGGRNQPQHF. The DNA reads as follows: TGTGCCAGCAGCCCCGGACAGGGCGGGCGCAATCAGCCCCAGCATTTT.